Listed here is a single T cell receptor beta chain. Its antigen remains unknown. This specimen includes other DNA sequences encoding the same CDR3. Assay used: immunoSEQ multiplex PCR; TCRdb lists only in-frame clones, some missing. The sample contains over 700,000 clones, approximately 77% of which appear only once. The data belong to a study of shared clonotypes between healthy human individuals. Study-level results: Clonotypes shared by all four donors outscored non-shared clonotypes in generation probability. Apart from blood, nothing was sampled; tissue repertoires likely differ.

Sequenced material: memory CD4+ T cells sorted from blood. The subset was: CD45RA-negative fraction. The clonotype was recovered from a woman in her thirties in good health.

CDR3 sequence (DNA): TGTGCCAGTAGTATAGGGGGGCCCTCCTACAATGAGCAGTTCTTC. This gives the protein CASSIGGPSYNEQFF. The genes are TRBV19 and TRBJ2-1, with D tentatively TRBD1 (6 bases). Germline V gives CDR1 LNHDA, CDR2 SQIVND (reference sequence). The V end lost 1 base, the J end lost 0 bases, and 7 bases lay between the germline ends. The CDR3 consists of 15 residues.